The clone carrying this T cell receptor (beta chain) was detected only a few times. As yet, its antigen is unknown. CDR3 length: 14 residues. Trimming pared 2 bases from V and 0 bases from J, leaving 9 bases between. The germline V gene encodes CDR1 SGHRS and CDR2 YFSETQ. These data belong to a study of Graves' ophthalmopathy and Graves' hyperthyroidism. Overall study findings and caveats: Among thyroid clonotypes expanded above 0.001 frequency, most also appeared in blood.

Using RNA transcripts, the TCR beta CDR3 regions were amplified. In the first round, RT-PCR was carried out with HTBI primers, and a multiplex PCR formed the second round. TCRdb independently ran MiXCR on the multiplex PCR reads; one entry per CDR3 protein. The sample contains 900,000 to 1,200,000 distinct CDR3 sequences, about 40% of which appear only once. V and J are TRBV5-1 and TRBJ2-7; no clear D gene. This receptor was taken from an adult man with Graves' hyperthyroidism. The sequencing input was peripheral blood or thyroid tissue (not recorded which). This chain's CDR3 is CASSFERSSYEQYF. The CDR3 nucleotides are TGCGCCAGCAGCTTTGAACGGAGCTCCTACGAGCAGTACTTC.